The 30 T cell receptor beta chains below all came from one sample that was sequenced in a study of T cells after yellow fever vaccination. TCRdb re-derived calls from the 5' RACE reads in MiXCR, one entry per CDR3 protein. The profile shows hundreds of thousands of distinct CDR3 sequences, around an eighth of them singletons. Sequencing was performed on PBMCs, taken on the day of the yellow fever booster vaccination. These receptors all stem from a man aged 25-40 years who received the YFV17D yellow fever vaccine.

This clonotype was counted a few times. This rearrangement joins TRBV5-5 to TRBJ2-7; possible D gene TRBD1, 5 bases. V was pared by 0 bases and J by 0 bases, with 13 bases between. The CDR3 spans 16 residues. Germline loops: CDR1 SGHKS, CDR2 YYEKEE (reference sequence). The CDR3 DNA is TGTGCCAGCAGCTTGGATAACAGGCCAAGCTCCTACGAGCAGTACTTC. This encodes CASSLDNRPSSYEQYF.

The V and J genes are TRBV27 and TRBJ2-7, with D hard to call. CDR1 MNHEY and CDR2 SMNVEV come from the germline V gene (reference sequence). The ends were cut back, 0 bases at V and 5 bases at J, with 5 bases in the middle. The CDR3 runs 12 residues. Here the CDR3 reads CASSLSGNEQYF. DNA for the CDR3: TGTGCCAGCAGTTTATCTGGGAACGAGCAGTACTTC.

In this sample, this clonotype turned up a few times. The V gene is TRBV5-1, the J gene TRBJ1-3; the D is unclear. Deletions cut 1 base from V and 3 bases from J, with 2 bases between. CDR1 is SGHRS, CDR2 YFSETQ, per germline. CDR3 length equals 12 residues. DNA for the CDR3: TGCGCCAGCAGCTTGAATGGAAACACCATATATTTT. It codes for CASSLNGNTIYF.

The rearrangement joins TRBV5-1 to TRBJ2-7; D uncertain. V was trimmed by 7 bases and J by 3 bases, leaving 11 bases between them. This CDR3 is built from 12 residues. The germline CDR1 and CDR2 sequences are SGHRS and YFSETQ. In DNA form, the CDR3 reads TGCGCCAGCGGCTCCAGACTCTACGAGCAGTACTTC. Translating it yields CASGSRLYEQYF.

At least ten counts were recorded for this clonotype. The V and J genes are TRBV7-3 and TRBJ2-1; 7 bases line up with TRBD2. The V gene's germline CDR1 is SGHTA and CDR2 FQGTGA. The CDR3 length is 16 residues. V lost 6 bases and J lost 3; bases outside the gene matches: 11. CDR3 sequence (DNA): TGTGCCAGCAGTCCAGCCCACGGGACTAACTACAATGAGCAGTTCTTC. Its translation is CASSPAHGTNYNEQFF.

This clonotype was seen at least ten times. The chain recombines TRBV5-1 with TRBJ2-1, with 7 bases lining up with TRBD1. There are 15 residues in the CDR3. The germline V gene encodes CDR1 SGHRS and CDR2 YFSETQ. V shed 4 bases, J shed 5 bases, and the junction held 9 bases outside the gene matches. The CDR3 coding sequence is TGCGCCAGCAGCCTTCCGGGACAGAGTAACAATGAGCAGTTCTTC. Encoded protein: CASSLPGQSNNEQFF. The full variable domain, with the rest looked up from reference TRBV5-1 and TRBJ2-1, is KAGVTQTPRYLIKTRGQQVTLSCSPISGHRSVSWYQQTPGQGLQFLFEYFSETQRNKGNFPGRFSGRQFSNSRSEMNVSTLELGDSALYLCASSLPGQSNNEQFFGPGTRLTVL.

This clonotype was seen only a few times. The gene calls are TRBV12-3 or TRBV12-4 and TRBJ2-2; D may be TRBD2 (5 bases). Trimming stripped 2 bases from V and 2 bases from J, with 9 bases between. The CDR3 runs to 15 residues. The CDR3 DNA follows: TGTGCCAGCAGTTTATCGGGGTTTAACACCGGGGAGCTGTTTTTT. It specifies CASSLSGFNTGELFF.

The chain employs TRBV20-1 and TRBJ2-5; D might be TRBD2 (5 bases). Germline V lookup: CDR1 DFQATT, CDR2 SNEGSKA (reference sequence). The CDR3 runs to 15 residues. V shed 0 bases and J shed 1 base, with 12 bases lying between them. The DNA for the CDR3 is TGCAGTGCTAGAGATGGCTCGGACTTCCAAGAGACCCAGTACTTC. It specifies CSARDGSDFQETQYF.

This clonotype was recorded a few times. This sequence joins TRBV5-6 and TRBJ2-7, with D possibly TRBD2 on 5 matching bases. Germline CDR1 SGHDT, CDR2 YYEEEE. The CDR3 extends over 13 amino acids. With 2 bases removed from V and 4 bases from J, the gap between germline ends came to 10 bases. CDR3 amino acids: CASSFIRTYEQYF. The CDR3 DNA reads as TGTGCCAGCAGCTTCATACGGACTTACGAGCAGTACTTC.

The chain is built from TRBV20-1 and TRBJ1-6; 7 nucleotides match TRBD1. The V gene end was trimmed by 2 bases and the J gene end by 3 bases; junction bases not matched to a gene: 10. This CDR3 comprises 17 residues. The V gene's germline CDR1 is DFQATT and CDR2 SNEGSKA (reference sequence). The chain's CDR3 is CSARRPQGSVYNSPLHF. In nucleotides, the CDR3 is TGCAGTGCTAGACGACCACAGGGGTCCGTCTATAATTCACCCCTCCACTTT.

This clonotype was detected a few times. This chain connects TRBV30 to TRBJ2-5; D call uncertain. This CDR3 is built from 13 residues. The germline gives CDR1 GTSNPN, CDR2 SVGIG (reference sequence). Trimming pared 0 bases from V and 6 bases from J, leaving 11 bases between. CDR3: CAWSVHTGQTQYF. The DNA of the CDR3 is TGTGCCTGGAGTGTACACACGGGTCAGACCCAGTACTTC.

The chain carries TRBV28 and TRBJ2-7, with TRBD1 identical over 11 bases. The CDR3 contains 14 residues. J lost 5 bases, V lost 6 bases, and 6 bases had no gene match. The V gene's germline CDR1 is MDHEN and CDR2 SYDVKM. The CDR3 region is CASRQGQGVHEQYF. As DNA, the CDR3 is TGTGCCAGCAGACAGGGACAGGGGGTGCACGAGCAGTACTTC.

Here the CDR3 DNA reads TGTGCCAGCAGCTTTCGGGGCCAGGGGGACGAGCAGTACTTC. It specifies CASSFRGQGDEQYF. The chain uses TRBV7-8 and TRBJ2-7; 7 positions agree with TRBD1. Germline loops: CDR1 SGHVS, CDR2 FQNEAQ. The CDR3 consists of 14 residues. J lost 5 bases, V lost 3 bases, and 7 bases had no gene match.

This clonotype showed up just a few times. The genes are TRBV20-1 and TRBJ2-7; D is possibly TRBD1 or TRBD2 (5 bases each). Trimming took off 0 bases at V and 2 bases at J, with 14 bases between the two ends. The CDR3 has 15 amino acids. Per germline, CDR1 DFQATT and CDR2 SNEGSKA (reference sequence). The CDR3 nucleotides are TGCAGTGCTAGAGACTGGGGGAGTCCGGCCTACGAGCAGTACTTC. This translates into CSARDWGSPAYEQYF.

This clonotype was detected a few times. The rearrangement joins TRBV20-1 to TRBJ2-3; 14 bases are shared with TRBD2. The J segment lost 5 bases and the V segment lost 3 bases, leaving 7 bases of the junction unmatched. Germline V gene data show CDR1 as DFQATT and CDR2 as SNEGSKA (reference sequence). The CDR3 is made up of 16 amino acids. CDR3 sequence (DNA): TGCAGTGCTAGCCCGGGACTAGCGGGAGAAGGAGATACGCAGTATTTT. Translation gives CSASPGLAGEGDTQYF.

The chain couples TRBV3-1 to TRBJ2-7; D unresolved. Trimming removed 4 bases from V and 6 bases from J, with 10 bases in between. This CDR3 has 12 amino acids. Germline V CDR1 and CDR2: LGHDT, YNNKEL (reference sequence). CDR3 DNA sequence: TGTGCCAGCAGCCCACTCATTGGCGAGCAGTACTTC. Amino acid sequence: CASSPLIGEQYF.

V usage is TRBV20-1 and J usage is TRBJ2-5; a weak D match, TRBD2 (5 bases). This CDR3 is 12 amino acids long. The germline V gene has CDR1 DFQATT and CDR2 SNEGSKA (reference sequence). Trimming took 3 bases from V and 5 from J, leaving 10 bases between them. The CDR3 coding sequence is TGCAGTGCTAGCGAGGGAGTGGAGACCCAGTACTTC. Its translation: CSASEGVETQYF.

The chain employs TRBV29-1 and TRBJ2-7; 11 nucleotides line up with TRBD2. CDR1 SQVTM and CDR2 ANQGSEA come from the germline V gene. The V gene end was trimmed by 0 bases and the J gene end by 2 bases; junction bases not matched to a gene: 6. The CDR3 extends over 16 amino acids. For the CDR3, the DNA is TGCAGCGTTGAAGATCTAGCGGGAGGACCCACCTACGAGCAGTACTTC. The encoded protein is CSVEDLAGGPTYEQYF.

The rearrangement uses TRBV9 and TRBJ2-1; D gene uncertain. CDR3 length: 14 residues. V was trimmed by 7 bases and J by 0 bases, leaving 11 bases between them. The germline CDR1 and CDR2 sequences are SGDLS and YYNGEE. The CDR3 DNA reads as TGTGCCAGCGGCGGCGTTAGCTCCTACAATGAGCAGTTCTTC. Translating it yields CASGGVSSYNEQFF.

The V and J genes are TRBV6-5 and TRBJ2-1; the D gene is possibly TRBD2 (6 bases). This CDR3 contains 17 residues. The germline V gene encodes CDR1 MNHEY and CDR2 SVGAGI. The V and J ends lost 2 bases and 10 bases respectively, with 24 bases between them. Here the CDR3 reads CASSYLTRLDVVREQFF. CDR3 bases: TGTGCCAGCAGTTACCTTACGCGACTAGACGTCGTTAGAGAGCAGTTCTTC.

The chain recombines TRBV10-3 with TRBJ1-2, with D perhaps TRBD1 (5 bases). Between the trimmed V and J ends, which lost 6 bases and 4 bases, there was a span of 9 bases. This CDR3 is 12 amino acids long. Germline V gene data show CDR1 as ENHRY and CDR2 as SYGVKD. The DNA of the CDR3 is TGTGCCATCAGCTCGGACATCTATGGCTACACCTTC. Encoded protein: CAISSDIYGYTF.

The genes are TRBV7-8 and TRBJ2-7; possibly TRBD2 for D (6 bases). The CDR3 is 14 amino acids. Deletions cut 8 bases from V and 0 bases from J, with 14 bases between. The V gene's germline CDR1 is SGHVS and CDR2 FQNEAQ. CDR3 in DNA: TGTGCCAGCTCGACGGGAGCTATCTCCTACGAGCAGTACTTC. Translated: CASSTGAISYEQYF.

This chain joins TRBV28 and TRBJ1-6, with D possibly matching TRBD1 (5 bases). CDR3 length: 14 residues. V was trimmed by 7 bases and J by 6 bases, leaving 13 bases between them. Germline assignment: CDR1 MDHEN and CDR2 SYDVKM. The CDR3 bases are TGTGCCAGCACCAGGGCTCGGGGTAATTCACCCCTCCACTTT. This gives the protein CASTRARGNSPLHF.

This clonotype was detected only a few times. The chain couples TRBV7-9 to TRBJ2-3, with D possibly TRBD2 on 5 matching bases. V lost 5 bases, J lost 0 bases, and 18 bases lay in between. CDR1 and CDR2 from the germline V gene are SEHNR and FQNEAQ (reference sequence). The CDR3 has 17 residues. Here the CDR3 reads CASSDGFRGGSTDTQYF. CDR3 nucleotides: TGTGCCAGCAGCGACGGATTCCGGGGTGGCAGCACAGATACGCAGTATTTT.

The chain recombines TRBV15 with TRBJ1-2; tentatively, D is TRBD1 (5 bases). This CDR3 region has 14 residues. Trimming took off 4 bases at V and 7 bases at J, with 16 bases between the two ends. Germline assignment: CDR1 LNHNV and CDR2 YYDKDF (reference sequence). CDR3 DNA: TGTGCCACCAGCAAAGGGACTTCATGGGCTGGCTACACCTTC. Translated, it gives CATSKGTSWAGYTF.

This clonotype was counted only a few times. The junction departs from the called germline gene at one end, perhaps through a read error. This chain links TRBV20-1 with TRBJ2-7; D ambiguous. Germline assignment: CDR1 DFQATT and CDR2 SNEGSKA (reference sequence). This CDR3 is built from 12 residues. CDR3 in DNA: TGCAGTGCTAGACCAGCCTCCAACGAGCAGTACTTC. It encodes CSARPASNEQYF.

In its sample, this clonotype was seen a few times. The rearrangement joins TRBV20-1 to TRBJ2-2; D remains ambiguous. Germline-derived CDR1 and CDR2 are DFQATT and SNEGSKA (reference sequence). The CDR3 sequence is 13 residues long. Trimming cost V 6 bases and J 6 bases, with 14 bases left between them. CDR3 sequence reads: CSAPMGSAGELFF. The CDR3 region has the DNA TGCAGTGCCCCGATGGGGTCGGCCGGGGAGCTGTTTTTT.

This clonotype was observed many times. The chain carries TRBV12-3 or TRBV12-4 and TRBJ1-1; 8 nucleotides line up with TRBD1. The CDR3 is made up of 13 amino acids. After removal of 6 bases from V and 8 bases from J, the junction contained 8 bases not matched to a gene. This CDR3 reads CASRPQGAGEAFF. The CDR3 bases are TGTGCCAGCAGACCGCAGGGGGCTGGGGAAGCTTTCTTT.

This clonotype was counted only a few times. The rearrangement uses TRBV20-1 and TRBJ2-2; TRBD2 might be the D (6 bases). Between the trimmed V and J ends, which lost 3 bases and 7 bases, there was a span of 15 bases. Germline values: CDR1 DFQATT, CDR2 SNEGSKA (reference sequence). The CDR3 sequence is 14 residues long. The CDR3 nucleotides read TGCAGTGCTAGGGACGGGAGAGGGGTCGGGGAGCTGTTTTTT. This gives the protein CSARDGRGVGELFF.

The chain employs TRBV28 and TRBJ1-2; D might be TRBD1 (6 bases). Deletions cut 6 bases from V and 1 base from J, with 18 bases between. CDR3 size: 16 residues. The germline V gene encodes CDR1 MDHEN and CDR2 SYDVKM. Here the CDR3 reads CASSPAGGAFNYGYTF. The CDR3 DNA reads TGTGCCAGCAGCCCGGCGGGGGGGGCTTTTAACTATGGCTACACCTTC.